The 12 T cell receptor beta chains in this list originate from one sample, sequenced in a study of blood T cell repertoires in COVID-19. Assay: immunoSEQ multiplex PCR; the TCRdb copy retains only in-frame clones and omits some. The sample has about 120,000 clones, 75% to 90% seen once; the top ten hold 25% to 35%. The sequencing input was peripheral blood. Every receptor here comes from a woman in her 70s with acute or convalescent COVID-19.

V usage is TRBV2 and J usage is TRBJ1-2; D gene ambiguous. Trimming stripped 7 bases from V and 8 bases from J, with 14 bases between. The CDR3 totals 12 residues. The germline V gene encodes CDR1 SNHLY and CDR2 FYNNEI. DNA of the CDR3: TGTGCCAGCAATATAGACGGGTCAGGCTACACCTTC. It specifies CASNIDGSGYTF.

The rearrangement links TRBV28 to TRBJ1-1; 7 nucleotides match TRBD1. This CDR3 spans 14 amino acids. Germline CDR1 is MDHEN and CDR2 is SYDVKM. The ends lost 2 bases at V and 6 bases at J; junction bases unmatched: 6. CDR3 in amino acids: CASSLTQGVPEAFF. For the CDR3, the DNA is TGTGCCAGCAGTTTAACCCAGGGGGTGCCTGAAGCTTTCTTT.

V is TRBV2 and J is TRBJ2-7; possible D gene TRBD2, 5 bases. V lost 8 bases, J lost 2 bases, and 10 bases lay in between. The V gene's germline CDR1 is SNHLY and CDR2 FYNNEI. This CDR3 is 12 amino acids long. The CDR3 protein is CASREAAYEQYF. As DNA, the CDR3 is TGTGCCAGCCGGGAAGCCGCCTACGAGCAGTACTTC.

V usage is TRBV28 and J usage is TRBJ1-2; D call uncertain. Germline assignment: CDR1 MDHEN and CDR2 SYDVKM. CDR3 length: 12 residues. V was pared by 7 bases and J by 5 bases, with 11 bases between. The CDR3 sequence: CASTLSTYGYTF. The CDR3 nucleotides read TGTGCCAGCACCCTCTCCACTTATGGCTACACCTTC.

The V gene is TRBV28, the J gene TRBJ2-5, with a tentative D call TRBD2 (7 bases). Trimming took off 0 bases at V and 5 bases at J, with 16 bases between the two ends. The CDR3 length is 16 residues. Germline CDR1 MDHEN, CDR2 SYDVKM. The CDR3 is CASSLWEGGLSETQYF. The DNA of the CDR3 is TGTGCCAGCAGTTTATGGGAGGGGGGGCTTAGTGAGACCCAGTACTTC.

The V and J genes are TRBV19 and TRBJ2-1, with unresolved D. Germline CDR1 and CDR2: LNHDA and SQIVND (reference sequence). CDR3 length: 13 amino acids. Trimming stripped 5 bases from V and 4 bases from J, with 9 bases between. The CDR3 DNA follows: TGTGCCAGTAGTTACTCCCGATACAATGAGCAGTTCTTC. Translating gives CASSYSRYNEQFF.

This clone has only a few counts. The gene calls are TRBV5-6 and TRBJ1-2; D is unclear. Trimming left V 4 bases short and J 0 bases short, with 16 bases between. CDR3 size: 16 residues. CDR1 SGHDT and CDR2 YYEEEE come from the germline V gene. This chain's CDR3 is CASSTFSRYANYGYTF. Written as DNA, the CDR3 is TGTGCCAGCAGCACTTTTTCGAGGTACGCTAACTATGGCTACACCTTC. The full variable domain, rest sourced from reference TRBV5-6 and TRBJ1-2, is DAGVTQSPTHLIKTRGQQVTLRCSPKSGHDTVSWYQQALGQGPQFIFQYYEEEERQRGNFPDRFSGHQFPNYSSELNVNALLLGDSALYLCASSTFSRYANYGYTFGSGTRLTVV.

The chain employs TRBV27 and TRBJ1-2, with a weak D call TRBD1 (5 bases). The germline V gene has CDR1 MNHEY and CDR2 SMNVEV (reference sequence). The CDR3 contains 14 residues. V shed 7 bases and J shed 2 bases, with 14 bases lying between them. This chain's CDR3 is CASKRDGLNYGYTF. CDR3 in DNA: TGTGCCAGCAAAAGGGACGGACTAAACTATGGCTACACCTTC.

This clone showed up just once. The V and J genes are TRBV6-2 or TRBV6-3 and TRBJ1-2; 7 positions match TRBD1. The germline CDR1 and CDR2 sequences are MNHEY and SVGEGT. The CDR3 loop spans 12 amino acids. V was clipped by 2 bases and J by 13 bases; unmatched bases: 7. CDR3 nucleotides: TGTGCCAGCAGTTACAGGGGGCCTCATTCCACCTTC. Protein: CASSYRGPHSTF.

The V gene is TRBV12-5, the J gene TRBJ1-5; possible D gene TRBD1, 5 bases. The CDR3 has 14 residues. The V end lost 6 bases, the J end lost 6 bases, and 15 bases lay between the germline ends. The germline V gene encodes CDR1 LGHNT and CDR2 FRNRAP. The CDR3 sequence: CASGGGAPGQPQHF. The DNA for the CDR3 is TGTGCTAGTGGGGGCGGGGCGCCTGGTCAGCCCCAGCATTTT.

This clone has only one observation. The chain has TRBV2 and TRBJ1-1; 8 bases fit TRBD1. CDR1 and CDR2 (germline): SNHLY, FYNNEI. The CDR3 consists of 13 residues. The ends lost 8 bases at V and 6 bases at J; junction bases unmatched: 8. CDR3 DNA: TGTGCCAGCCAGACAGGGGAAAGGTCTGAAGCTTTCTTT. Translating it yields CASQTGERSEAFF.

V is TRBV11-3 and J is TRBJ2-6; possibly TRBD2 for D (5 bases). Trimming stripped 4 bases from V and 0 bases from J, with 16 bases between. This CDR3 has 18 residues. The V gene's germline CDR1 is SGHNT and CDR2 YENEEA. For the CDR3, the DNA is TGTGCCAGCAGCTCGGCCTTTGCGGGTAGCTCTGGGGCCAACGTCCTGACTTTC. Residues: CASSSAFAGSSGANVLTF.